A selection of T cell receptor beta chains follows, all from one sample in a study of blood T cell repertoires in COVID-19. Sequencing used immunoSEQ multiplex PCR; TCRdb keeps in-frame clones, though not all of them. The data hold 150,000 to 200,000 clones, with 88% observed a single time. Sequencing input: PBMCs or T cells enriched from blood (not recorded which). The receptors shown here come from a woman aged 18-29 years who had recovered from COVID-19. Each CDR3 is given with its conserved first and last residue. The D gene is left open where the match is weak. Clone sizes are given selectively: once, few, many, or a class where the clone is expanded.

abundance: many; v_gene: TRBV14; j_gene: TRBJ1-5; d_gene: -; CDR3aa: CASSPGANQPQHF; CDR3nt: TGTGCCAGCAGCCCTGGGGCCAATCAGCCCCAGCATTTT
abundance: -; v_gene: TRBV15; j_gene: TRBJ2-3; d_gene: TRBD2; CDR3aa: CATSRGVTGGSTDTQYF; CDR3nt: TGTGCCACCAGCAGGGGCGTGACGGGAGGGAGCACAGATACGCAGTATTTT
abundance: -; v_gene: TRBV3-1/TRBV3-2; j_gene: TRBJ1-1; d_gene: -; CDR3aa: CASSLIIGDTEAFF; CDR3nt: TGTGCCAGCAGCCTCATCATAGGGGACACTGAAGCTTTCTTT
abundance: -; v_gene: TRBV6-5; j_gene: TRBJ1-6; d_gene: -; CDR3aa: CASSYISGAQNSPLHF; CDR3nt: TGTGCCAGCAGTTACATTTCTGGGGCTCAAAATTCACCCCTCCACTTT
abundance: -; v_gene: TRBV5-1; j_gene: TRBJ1-4; d_gene: -; CDR3aa: CASSLGGAETNEKLFF; CDR3nt: TGCGCCAGCAGCTTGGGGGGCGCCGAAACTAATGAAAAACTGTTTTTT
abundance: -; v_gene: TRBV11-3; j_gene: TRBJ2-1; d_gene: -; CDR3aa: CASSLGRRFHEQFF; CDR3nt: TGTGCCAGCAGCTTAGGACGGCGGTTCCATGAGCAGTTCTTC
abundance: -; v_gene: TRBV7-8; j_gene: TRBJ2-7; d_gene: -; CDR3aa: CASSTRDTSYEQYF; CDR3nt: TGTGCCAGCAGCACGAGGGACACGTCCTACGAGCAGTACTTC
abundance: -; v_gene: TRBV10-1; j_gene: TRBJ2-5; d_gene: TRBD1; CDR3aa: CASSERQGVGKTQYF; CDR3nt: TGCGCCAGCAGTGAGCGACAGGGGGTCGGGAAGACCCAGTACTTC
abundance: -; v_gene: TRBV7-9; j_gene: TRBJ2-2; d_gene: -; CDR3aa: CASSPGQLWGGELFF; CDR3nt: TGTGCCAGCAGCCCGGGACAACTCTGGGGCGGGGAGCTGTTTTTT
abundance: -; v_gene: TRBV10-3; j_gene: TRBJ1-1; d_gene: TRBD1; CDR3aa: CAIRVVGGELSTEAFF; CDR3nt: TGTGCCATCAGGGTGGTAGGGGGCGAGTTAAGCACTGAAGCTTTCTTT
abundance: once; v_gene: TRBV28; j_gene: TRBJ2-1; d_gene: -; CDR3aa: CASQERSAGNEQFF; CDR3nt: TGTGCCAGCCAAGAGAGGTCTGCTGGCAATGAGCAGTTCTTC
abundance: -; v_gene: TRBV7-2; j_gene: TRBJ2-7; d_gene: -; CDR3aa: CASSLPSGAYEQYF; CDR3nt: TGTGCCAGCAGCTTACCCTCAGGGGCGTACGAGCAGTACTTC
abundance: -; v_gene: TRBV7-6; j_gene: TRBJ2-1; d_gene: TRBD1; CDR3aa: CASSLGTGGFGNEQFF; CDR3nt: TGTGCCAGCAGCTTAGGAACAGGGGGCTTCGGCAATGAGCAGTTCTTC
abundance: few; v_gene: TRBV12-3/TRBV12-4; j_gene: TRBJ1-1; d_gene: -; CDR3aa: CASSSTNGGEAFF; CDR3nt: TGTGCCAGCAGTTCTACTAACGGGGGTGAAGCTTTCTTT
abundance: -; v_gene: TRBV9; j_gene: TRBJ1-2; d_gene: -; CDR3aa: CASSAVYGYTF; CDR3nt: TGTGCCAGCAGCGCTGTCTATGGCTACACCTTC
abundance: once; v_gene: TRBV4-1; j_gene: TRBJ1-4; d_gene: -; CDR3aa: CASSQERIGGGEKLFF; CDR3nt: TGCGCCAGCAGCCAAGAGAGGATTGGGGGGGGTGAAAAACTGTTTTTT
abundance: -; v_gene: TRBV4-3; j_gene: TRBJ2-5; d_gene: -; CDR3aa: CASSQGRGQQETQYF; CDR3nt: TGCGCCAGCAGCCAAGGTAGGGGTCAACAAGAGACCCAGTACTTC
abundance: -; v_gene: TRBV10-3; j_gene: TRBJ1-1; d_gene: -; CDR3aa: CAISEAGGEAFF; CDR3nt: TGTGCCATCAGTGAGGCGGGAGGGGAAGCTTTCTTT
abundance: -; v_gene: TRBV4-1; j_gene: TRBJ1-2; d_gene: TRBD1; CDR3aa: CASSQDSGQHNYGYTF; CDR3nt: TGCGCCAGCAGCCAAGACTCGGGACAGCACAACTATGGCTACACCTTC
abundance: -; v_gene: TRBV6-2/TRBV6-3; j_gene: TRBJ2-3; d_gene: TRBD1; CDR3aa: CASSSPSGGVADTQYF; CDR3nt: TGTGCCAGCAGTTCGCCTTCAGGGGGTGTCGCAGATACGCAGTATTTT
abundance: -; v_gene: TRBV24-1; j_gene: TRBJ2-7; d_gene: -; CDR3aa: CATRVTLGRTYEQYF; CDR3nt: TGTGCCACCAGGGTAACGCTTGGCCGCACCTACGAGCAGTACTTC
abundance: few; v_gene: TRBV29-1; j_gene: TRBJ1-1; d_gene: -; CDR3aa: CSSRAGQLNTEAFF; CDR3nt: TGCAGCTCCCGGGCGGGTCAGTTGAACACTGAAGCTTTCTTT
abundance: -; v_gene: TRBV11-2; j_gene: TRBJ2-1; d_gene: TRBD2; CDR3aa: CASSPERLASNEQFF; CDR3nt: TGTGCCAGCAGCCCGGAGCGACTAGCGAGTAATGAGCAGTTCTTC
abundance: -; v_gene: TRBV28; j_gene: TRBJ1-2; d_gene: TRBD1; CDR3aa: CASSPRDSRFYGYTF; CDR3nt: TGTGCCAGCAGCCCCCGGGACAGCCGATTCTATGGCTACACCTTC
abundance: few; v_gene: TRBV7-6; j_gene: TRBJ1-6; d_gene: -; CDR3aa: CASSLGLGNSPLHF; CDR3nt: TGTGCCAGCAGCTTAGGGCTTGGTAATTCACCCCTCCACTTT
abundance: -; v_gene: TRBV2; j_gene: TRBJ1-3; d_gene: -; CDR3aa: CASGLYSGNTIYF; CDR3nt: TGTGCCAGCGGACTTTACTCTGGAAACACCATATATTTT
abundance: once; v_gene: TRBV7-9; j_gene: TRBJ2-1; d_gene: -; CDR3aa: CASSGSSAPNEQFF; CDR3nt: TGTGCCAGCTCCGGGTCCTCCGCCCCCAATGAGCAGTTCTTC
abundance: -; v_gene: TRBV4-1; j_gene: TRBJ2-5; d_gene: -; CDR3aa: CASSQGDRGETQYF; CDR3nt: TGCGCCAGCAGCCAAGGGGATAGGGGAGAGACCCAGTACTTC
abundance: -; v_gene: TRBV6-2/TRBV6-3; j_gene: TRBJ1-4; d_gene: -; CDR3aa: CASTPFSAVPEGRTPLDNEKLFF; CDR3nt: TGTGCCAGCACCCCCTTTTCCGCGGTGCCAGAGGGCAGAACCCCCTTGGATAATGAAAAACTGTTTTTT
abundance: -; v_gene: TRBV18; j_gene: TRBJ1-5; d_gene: TRBD1; CDR3aa: CASSGQGWNQPQHF; CDR3nt: TGTGCCAGCTCAGGACAGGGATGGAATCAGCCCCAGCATTTT
abundance: -; v_gene: TRBV5-4; j_gene: TRBJ1-2; d_gene: TRBD1; CDR3aa: CASSMGTVYTF; CDR3nt: TGTGCCAGCAGCATGGGGACAGTCTACACCTTC
abundance: -; v_gene: TRBV2; j_gene: TRBJ2-2; d_gene: TRBD1; CDR3aa: CASRSGQTGELFF; CDR3nt: TGTGCCAGCAGATCGGGACAGACCGGGGAGCTGTTTTTT
abundance: -; v_gene: TRBV11-3; j_gene: TRBJ2-7; d_gene: -; CDR3aa: CASSLVLLSEQYF; CDR3nt: TGTGCCAGCAGCTTAGTCTTGTTATCCGAGCAGTACTTC
abundance: -; v_gene: TRBV5-4; j_gene: TRBJ2-7; d_gene: -; CDR3aa: CASTISGSEQYF; CDR3nt: TGTGCCAGCACCATTAGCGGTAGCGAGCAGTACTTC
abundance: once; v_gene: TRBV2; j_gene: TRBJ2-3; d_gene: TRBD2; CDR3aa: CASLAGRGSGTQYF; CDR3nt: TGTGCCAGCCTAGCGGGGAGAGGGAGTGGTACGCAGTATTTT
abundance: few; v_gene: TRBV7-2; j_gene: TRBJ2-7; d_gene: TRBD2; CDR3aa: CASSMTSGAPYEQYF; CDR3nt: TGTGCCAGCAGCATGACTAGCGGGGCCCCCTACGAGCAGTACTTC
abundance: -; v_gene: TRBV27; j_gene: TRBJ1-4; d_gene: -; CDR3aa: CASSLWGGEKLFF; CDR3nt: TGTGCCAGCAGTTTATGGGGGGGAGAAAAACTGTTTTTT